The rows below give T cell receptor beta chains drawn from one sample of a study of control samples from healthy donors and cancer patients. Clones were read by immunoSEQ multiplex PCR, and TCRdb kept only the in-frame ones, dropping some. Seen here are roughly 32,000 clones, approximately 90% observed once, and the top ten hold less than 2%. Sequenced material: PBMCs. These receptors all come from a woman aged 40 to 50 with lung cancer. CDR3s include the opening cysteine and the closing phenylalanine or tryptophan. The D gene is left open where the match is weak. Size tells how often a clone was seen (once, few, many) or the class of an expanded clone, and some rows leave it out.

>TRBV6-6|TRBJ1-5|-|-
CASSYSQGNQPQHF
TGTGCCAGCAGTTACTCGCAGGGCAATCAGCCCCAGCATTTT
>TRBV27|TRBJ2-7|TRBD1|-
CASSRGDRGQYEQYF
TGTGCCAGCAGTCGGGGGGACAGGGGGCAGTACGAGCAGTACTTC
>TRBV11-3|TRBJ2-2|-|few
CASSLARGQAGELFF
TGTGCCAGCAGCTTAGCGCGGGGGCAGGCCGGGGAGCTGTTTTTT
>TRBV7-2|TRBJ2-3|TRBD1|-
CASSPRTGHTDTQYF
TGTGCCAGCAGCCCCCGGACAGGGCACACAGATACGCAGTATTTT
>TRBV11-3|TRBJ2-5|TRBD1|-
CASSSSGTGGETQYF
TGTGCCAGCAGCTCGAGCGGGACAGGGGGGGAGACCCAGTACTTC
>TRBV5-8|TRBJ2-1|TRBD2|-
CASSLTGGQYNEQFF
TGTGCCAGCAGCTTGACGGGGGGGCAATACAATGAGCAGTTCTTC
>TRBV7-2|TRBJ1-2|TRBD1|-
CASSLAATGGANYGYTF
TGTGCCAGCAGCTTAGCCGCAACAGGGGGCGCGAACTATGGCTACACCTTC
>TRBV7-2|TRBJ1-1|-|-
CASSVTGAREAFF
TGTGCCAGCAGCGTGACGGGGGCCCGGGAAGCTTTCTTT
>TRBV7-2|TRBJ2-5|TRBD2|-
CASSFTSRGGETQYF
TGTGCCAGCAGCTTCACTAGCCGGGGGGGAGAGACCCAGTACTTC
>TRBV4-1|TRBJ2-2|TRBD2|-
CASSPLGGINTGELFF
TGCGCCAGCAGCCCCCTCGGGGGGATCAACACCGGGGAGCTGTTTTTT
>TRBV4-2|TRBJ2-5|-|-
CASSQDPGRETQYF
TGTGCCAGCAGCCAAGATCCGGGCAGAGAGACCCAGTACTTC
>TRBV6-5|TRBJ2-7|-|-
CASSDVRGDEQYF
TGTGCCAGCAGCGACGTAAGGGGGGACGAGCAGTACTTC
>TRBV30|TRBJ1-4|-|-
CAWSLGPSGKLFF
TGTGCCTGGAGTTTGGGACCCTCCGGAAAACTGTTTTTT
>TRBV24-1|TRBJ2-5|-|-
CATSGEGRETQYF
TGTGCCACCAGTGGAGAGGGGCGAGAGACCCAGTACTTC
>TRBV11-2|TRBJ2-7|-|once
CASSLGRQSFHEQYF
TGTGCCAGCAGCTTAGGTCGGCAGAGCTTCCACGAGCAGTACTTC
>TRBV5-1|TRBJ2-7|TRBD2|-
CASSTGLTPYEQYF
TGCGCCAGCAGCACGGGACTAACTCCCTACGAGCAGTACTTC
>TRBV28|TRBJ2-7|-|-
CASRTSGSYEQYF
TGTGCCAGCAGAACGAGCGGCTCCTACGAGCAGTACTTC
>TRBV2|TRBJ1-5|-|-
CAIGTPGQPQHF
TGTGCCATCGGGACCCCGGGTCAGCCCCAGCATTTT
>TRBV19|TRBJ2-7|-|few
CASKSSSSYEQYF
TGTGCCAGTAAAAGCTCGAGCTCCTACGAGCAGTACTTC
>TRBV27|TRBJ1-2|-|-
CASRPTGTSDYGYTF
TGTGCCAGCAGGCCAACCGGGACAAGTGACTATGGCTACACCTTC
>TRBV25-1|TRBJ1-2|TRBD1|-
CASSDTGTGGFNGYTF
TGTGCCAGCAGTGACACCGGGACAGGGGGCTTCAATGGCTACACCTTC
>TRBV4-1|TRBJ2-7|-|-
CASSRDIGDYEQYF
TGCGCCAGCAGCCGGGACATTGGGGACTACGAGCAGTACTTC
>TRBV6-4|TRBJ2-3|TRBD2|-
CASSAVAGGRDTQYF
TGTGCCAGCAGTGCCGTAGCGGGGGGGCGAGATACGCAGTATTTT
>TRBV6-6|TRBJ2-7|TRBD2|-
CASRPGGGKGEQYF
TGTGCCAGCAGGCCGGGAGGAGGAAAGGGCGAGCAGTACTTC
>TRBV6-4|TRBJ1-1|-|-
CASSRGTNTEAFF
TGTGCCAGCAGTCGCGGCACCAACACTGAAGCTTTCTTT
>TRBV15|TRBJ2-5|-|-
CATSSERRPGETQYF
TGTGCCACCAGCAGCGAGCGGAGGCCCGGGGAGACCCAGTACTTC
>TRBV12-2|TRBJ2-1|-|-
CASRLGTSDGLSSYNEQFF
TGTGCAAGTCGCTTAGGGACTAGCGATGGCCTGAGCTCCTACAATGAGCAGTTCTTC
>TRBV10-1|TRBJ1-2|-|-
CASSGNRRSGYTF
TGCGCCAGCAGTGGGAACCGGCGATCCGGCTACACCTTC
>TRBV28|TRBJ2-5|-|-
CASNSGEETQYF
TGTGCCAGCAATTCCGGGGAAGAGACCCAGTACTTC
>TRBV4-2|TRBJ2-5|TRBD2|-
CASSQSGGRETQYF
TGTGCCAGCAGCCAATCGGGGGGGCGAGAGACCCAGTACTTC
>TRBV30|TRBJ1-1|-|-
CAWSVMVNTEAFF
TGTGCCTGGAGTGTTATGGTGAACACTGAAGCTTTCTTT